A single sample is the source of the 29 T cell receptor beta chains below, sequenced in a study of blood T cell repertoires in COVID-19 (TCRdb year 2020). Libraries were built with the immunoSEQ multiplex PCR assay. TCRdb took this table from immuneACCESS and kept in-frame rearrangements with V and J called. Such tables lack part of the clones; where checked against another copy, unresolved V genes explain under half of the gap, and the rest is unexplained. In this sample the table shows about 200,000 clones, 70% to 90% of which occur a single time. The ten biggest clones cover 15% to 20% of the sample. Specimen: peripheral blood. These receptor sequences come from a man aged 45-65 years with COVID-19, enrolled during active disease.

This clone was seen a handful of times. The J gene is TRBJ1-1, the V gene TRBV9; 9 bases match TRBD1. V shed 4 bases, J shed 4 bases, and the junction held 8 bases outside the gene matches. The CDR3 contains 15 residues. Germline V lookup: CDR1 SGDLS, CDR2 YYNGEE. The CDR3 DNA reads as TGTGCCAGCAGCCCACACAGGGGGCTGATCACTGAAGCTTTCTTT. Translating gives CASSPHRGLITEAFF.

The CDR3 reads CASSQGASTEAFF. The CDR3 coding sequence is TGTGCCAGCAGCCAGGGGGCAAGCACTGAAGCTTTCTTT. The chain uses TRBV3-1 (or the pseudogene TRBV3-2) and TRBJ1-1, with D perhaps TRBD1 (6 bases). Trimming took off 3 bases at V and 4 bases at J, with 9 bases between the two ends. This CDR3 has 13 amino acids. From germline, CDR1 is LGHDT and CDR2 YNNKEL (reference sequence).

The chain couples TRBV9 to TRBJ2-1; 8 nucleotides line up with TRBD2. V lost 4 bases to trimming and J lost 6 bases; unmatched junction nucleotides: 6. This CDR3 has 14 residues. Germline loops: CDR1 SGDLS, CDR2 YYNGEE. In DNA, the CDR3 is TGTGCCAGCAGCTTGGGACTAGTAGCCAATGAGCAGTTCTTC. The encoded protein is CASSLGLVANEQFF. Using reference TRBV9 and TRBJ2-1 for the parts outside the CDR3, the full variable domain is DSGVTQTPKHLITATGQRVTLRCSPRSGDLSVYWYQQSLDQGLQFLIQYYNGEERAKGNILERFSAQQFPDLHSELNLSSLELGDSALYFCASSLGLVANEQFFGPGTRLTVL.

This chain uses TRBV7-9 with TRBJ2-1; TRBD1 might be the D (6 bases). CDR3 length: 16 amino acids. Trimming cost V 3 bases and J 5 bases, with 17 bases left between them. CDR1 and CDR2 from the germline V gene are SEHNR and FQNEAQ (reference sequence). In DNA form, the CDR3 reads TGTGCCAGCAGCTTGGGGGCCGGGGTGAAGGACAATGAGCAGTTCTTC. This gives the protein CASSLGAGVKDNEQFF. Filled out from reference TRBV7-9 and TRBJ2-1, the complete variable domain reads DTGVSQNPRHKITKRGQNVTFRCDPISEHNRLYWYRQTLGQGPEFLTYFQNEAQLEKSRLLSDRFSAERPKGSFSTLEIQRTEQGDSAMYLCASSLGAGVKDNEQFFGPGTRLTVL.

V is TRBV7-2 and J is TRBJ2-1; TRBD2 matches at 14 bases. Germline V lookup: CDR1 SGHTA, CDR2 FQGNSA. V lost 5 bases and J lost 12; bases outside the gene matches: 15. CDR3 length equals 17 residues. CDR3 sequence (DNA): TGTGCCAGCAGCCCCACGCCCGGGACTAGCGGGGGTAGGTGGCAGTTCTTC. Protein product: CASSPTPGTSGGRWQFF.

CDR3: CASSSTTGTGELFF. CDR3 in DNA: TGTGCCAGCAGTAGTACTACTGGCACCGGGGAGCTGTTTTTT. The genes are TRBV6-5 and TRBJ2-2; D gene ambiguous. The CDR3 extends over 14 amino acids. The V and J ends lost 5 bases and 4 bases respectively, with 11 bases between them. Germline values: CDR1 MNHEY, CDR2 SVGAGI.

CDR3 loop: CASSLSPQGYGYTF. The CDR3 DNA reads TGTGCCAGCAGTTTATCGCCTCAGGGCTATGGCTACACCTTC. The chain recombines TRBV27 with TRBJ1-2; D is possibly TRBD1 (5 bases). Trimming cost V 0 bases and J 4 bases, with 9 bases left between them. Germline V gene sequence: CDR1 MNHEY, CDR2 SMNVEV (reference sequence). The CDR3 is made up of 14 amino acids.

The rearrangement links TRBV18 to TRBJ2-2; 9 bases match TRBD2. The CDR3 extends over 17 amino acids. Trimming at V came to 2 bases and at J to 3 bases, leaving 7 bases not matched to a gene. Germline values: CDR1 KGHSH, CDR2 LQKENI. CDR3 in amino acids: CASSPTPSGKDTGELFF. CDR3 in DNA: TGTGCCAGCTCACCAACCCCTAGCGGGAAAGACACCGGGGAGCTGTTTTTT. The whole variable domain, remainder taken from reference TRBV18 and TRBJ2-2, is NAGVMQNPRHLVRRRGQEARLRCSPMKGHSHVYWYRQLPEEGLKFMVYLQKENIIDESGMPKERFSAEFPKEGPSILRIQQVVRGDSAAYFCASSPTPSGKDTGELFFGEGSRLTVL.

The genes are TRBV3-1 (or the pseudogene TRBV3-2) and TRBJ2-7, with D unclear. The CDR3 length is 14 residues. Germline CDR1 LGHDT, CDR2 YNNKEL (reference sequence). Trimming shortened V by 0 bases and J by 6 bases, and 12 bases separated the two germline ends. CDR3 region: CASSQDAQTGEQYF. The CDR3 DNA reads as TGTGCCAGCAGCCAAGATGCCCAGACGGGCGAGCAGTACTTC.

This rearrangement joins TRBV2 to TRBJ1-1, with 8 bases fitting TRBD1. Germline lookup yields CDR1 SNHLY and CDR2 FYNNEI. J lost 1 base, V lost 7 bases, and 5 bases had no gene match. The CDR3 runs to 14 residues. CDR3 in DNA: TGTGCCAGCATAGACGGGACAGGGAACACTGAAGCTTTCTTT. It translates to CASIDGTGNTEAFF.

The rearrangement links TRBV3-1 (or the pseudogene TRBV3-2) to TRBJ2-7; 7 bases fit TRBD1. V dropped 2 bases and J dropped 2; count of bases not matched to a gene: 18. The germline V gene has CDR1 LGHDT and CDR2 YNNKEL (reference sequence). CDR3 length: 19 amino acids. This CDR3 is CASSQITGTELWGAYEQYF. In DNA, the CDR3 is TGTGCCAGCAGCCAAATAACCGGGACAGAACTTTGGGGTGCCTACGAGCAGTACTTC.

V usage is TRBV10-3 and J usage is TRBJ2-1; 12 bases are a match to TRBD2. Trimming took 10 bases from V and 5 from J; bases not matched to a gene: 3. The CDR3 runs to 13 residues. The germline V gene encodes CDR1 ENHRY and CDR2 SYGVKD. CDR3 DNA sequence: TGTGCCACCTGGACTAGCGGGAACAATGAGCAGTTCTTC. The encoded protein is CATWTSGNNEQFF.

The chain recombines TRBV5-1 with TRBJ2-7, with 10 bases that match TRBD1. Germline-derived CDR1 and CDR2 are SGHRS and YFSETQ. V was pared by 7 bases and J by 6 bases, with 13 bases of the junction left unmatched. CDR3 length: 15 residues. CDR3 region: CASASSGTGEREQYF. The CDR3, as DNA: TGCGCCAGCGCCAGTTCCGGGACAGGGGAACGCGAGCAGTACTTC.

The gene calls are TRBV6-5 and TRBJ1-6; TRBD1 matches at 8 bases. CDR3 size: 14 residues. CDR1 MNHEY and CDR2 SVGAGI come from the germline V gene. After removal of 6 bases from V and 5 bases from J, the junction contained 3 bases not matched to a gene. Here the CDR3 reads CASRQGANNSPLHF. The CDR3 DNA follows: TGTGCCAGCAGGCAGGGGGCTAATAATTCACCCCTCCACTTT.

The V gene is TRBV28, the J gene TRBJ1-1, with D unresolved. Trimming took off 5 bases at V and 5 bases at J, with 12 bases between the two ends. The CDR3 extends over 13 amino acids. Germline V CDR1 and CDR2: MDHEN, SYDVKM. The DNA of the CDR3 is TGTGCCAGCAGTCTCCACGGTGGTACTGAAGCTTTCTTT. It encodes CASSLHGGTEAFF.

The DNA of the CDR3 is TGTGCCAGCGCCGAACCTAGGAGGGATACGCAGTATTTT. Amino acid sequence: CASAEPRRDTQYF. V gene TRBV3-1 (or the pseudogene TRBV3-2) combines with J gene TRBJ2-3; TRBD2 might be the D (5 bases). Germline loops: CDR1 LGHDT, CDR2 YNNKEL (reference sequence). The ends were cut back, 8 bases at V and 6 bases at J, with 15 bases in the middle. CDR3 length: 13 amino acids.

This chain uses TRBV29-1 with TRBJ2-7; 11 nucleotides agree with TRBD1. Germline V lookup: CDR1 SQVTM, CDR2 ANQGSEA. J lost 6 bases, V lost 6 bases, and 7 bases had no gene match. The CDR3 loop spans 13 amino acids. The CDR3 nucleotides read TGCAGCGTGGTCCGGGACAGGGGGTCCGAGCAGTACTTC. Translation gives CSVVRDRGSEQYF.

This chain uses TRBV5-1 with TRBJ2-7, with TRBD2 matching over 12 bases. The V segment lost 2 bases and the J segment 4 bases; nucleotides outside the gene matches: 4. CDR1 is SGHRS, CDR2 YFSETQ, per germline. The CDR3 consists of 15 residues. The CDR3 region is CASSLLAGGVYEQYF. CDR3 DNA sequence: TGCGCCAGCAGCTTACTAGCGGGGGGAGTATACGAGCAGTACTTC.

This chain connects TRBV7-2 to TRBJ2-3; D unclear. V dropped 5 bases and J dropped 4 bases, with 13 bases sitting between them. Germline-derived CDR1 and CDR2 are SGHTA and FQGNSA. The CDR3 loop spans 14 amino acids. CDR3 nucleotides: TGTGCCAGCAGCCTACCCGTGTCGGCAGATACGCAGTATTTT. Translating it yields CASSLPVSADTQYF.

A note on this clone: The same CDR3 is also encoded by other DNA sequences in this sample. The chain recombines TRBV2 with TRBJ2-5, with 8 bases lining up with TRBD1. V trimming: 4 bases; J trimming: 5 bases; junction bases outside the gene matches: 3. The length of the CDR3 is 13 residues. Germline V gene sequence: CDR1 SNHLY, CDR2 FYNNEI. CDR3 DNA: TGTGCCAGCAGTGTAGACAGGGGTGAGACCCAGTACTTC. Translated, it gives CASSVDRGETQYF. Full variable domain (remainder filled in from reference TRBV2 and TRBJ2-5): EPEVTQTPSHQVTQMGQEVILRCVPISNHLYFYWYRQILGQKVEFLVSFYNNEISEKSEIFDDQFSVERPDGSNFTLKIRSTKLEDSAMYFCASSVDRGETQYFGPGTRLLVL.

The chain joins TRBV5-1 to TRBJ2-3; 16 bases map to TRBD2. The germline V gene encodes CDR1 SGHRS and CDR2 YFSETQ. CDR3 length equals 17 residues. The J segment lost 4 bases and the V segment lost 4 bases, leaving 6 bases of the junction unmatched. The CDR3 DNA reads TGCGCCAGCAGCGCGGGGACTAGCGGGAGGGCCGCAGATACGCAGTATTTT. Amino acid sequence: CASSAGTSGRAADTQYF.

DNA of the CDR3: TGTGCCAGCAGCTCGACAGGGATCTATGGCTACACCTTC. It encodes CASSSTGIYGYTF. The rearrangement joins TRBV7-8 to TRBJ1-2, with 7 bases fitting TRBD1. Germline CDR1 reads SGHVS; CDR2 reads FQNEAQ. This CDR3 is 13 amino acids long. With V trimmed by 4 bases and J by 4 bases, 3 bases remained unmatched.

This chain uses TRBV7-8 with TRBJ1-3; D gene uncertain. CDR1 and CDR2 (germline): SGHVS, FQNEAQ. V gave up 2 bases and J gave up 0 bases, with 17 bases separating them. CDR3 size: 18 residues. Here the CDR3 reads CASSLYGRISSSGNTIYF. CDR3 coding DNA: TGTGCCAGCAGCTTATACGGCAGAATTTCTAGCTCTGGAAACACCATATATTTT.

This rearrangement joins TRBV5-1 to TRBJ2-5; 13 nucleotides match TRBD2. V lost 4 bases, J lost 1 base, and 4 bases stayed unmatched. CDR1 is SGHRS and CDR2 is YFSETQ in the germline V gene. The CDR3 totals 16 residues. CDR3 sequence: CASSLGLAGIQETQYF. The CDR3 DNA follows: TGCGCCAGCAGCCTGGGACTAGCGGGGATCCAAGAGACCCAGTACTTC.

The chain has TRBV28 and TRBJ1-4, with 12 bases matching TRBD1. The CDR3 runs to 16 residues. CDR1 and CDR2 from the germline V gene are MDHEN and SYDVKM. V was clipped by 3 bases and J by 8 bases; unmatched bases: 7. The CDR3 sequence: CASSLEPGQGAEKLFF. DNA of the CDR3: TGTGCCAGCAGTTTGGAGCCGGGACAGGGGGCCGAAAAACTGTTTTTT.

The rearrangement joins TRBV7-9 to TRBJ1-2; 7 bases fit TRBD1. Germline values: CDR1 SEHNR, CDR2 FQNEAQ (reference sequence). This CDR3 region has 12 residues. After removal of 8 bases from V and 5 bases from J, the junction contained 5 bases not matched to a gene. For the CDR3, the DNA is TGTGCCAGCCAACAGGGGCCTTATGGCTACACCTTC. Its translation: CASQQGPYGYTF.

V and J are TRBV29-1 and TRBJ1-6; D perhaps matches TRBD1 (6 bases). Per germline, CDR1 SQVTM and CDR2 ANQGSEA. Trimming removed 5 bases from V and 7 bases from J, with 9 bases in between. This CDR3 spans 12 amino acids. DNA of the CDR3: TGCAGCGTTCGGCAGGGGAATTCACCCCTCCACTTT. It codes for CSVRQGNSPLHF.

This clone is a singleton in its sample. This chain's CDR3 is CASSPEMDRGYYGYTF. The CDR3 coding sequence is TGTGCCAGCAGCCCAGAGATGGACAGGGGGTACTATGGCTACACCTTC. This chain connects TRBV4-2 to TRBJ1-2; 10 positions match TRBD1. V lost 4 bases and J lost 3; bases outside the gene matches: 8. This CDR3 is 16 amino acids long. Germline V gene data show CDR1 as LGHNA and CDR2 as YNFKEQ.

The chain couples TRBV10-3 to TRBJ2-7; 10 bases map to TRBD1. Germline CDR1 ENHRY, CDR2 SYGVKD. The CDR3 has 13 amino acids. V trimming: 5 bases; J trimming: 6 bases; junction bases outside the gene matches: 4. CDR3 residues: CAISWDRGSEQYF. CDR3 DNA sequence: TGTGCCATCAGTTGGGACAGGGGATCCGAGCAGTACTTC.